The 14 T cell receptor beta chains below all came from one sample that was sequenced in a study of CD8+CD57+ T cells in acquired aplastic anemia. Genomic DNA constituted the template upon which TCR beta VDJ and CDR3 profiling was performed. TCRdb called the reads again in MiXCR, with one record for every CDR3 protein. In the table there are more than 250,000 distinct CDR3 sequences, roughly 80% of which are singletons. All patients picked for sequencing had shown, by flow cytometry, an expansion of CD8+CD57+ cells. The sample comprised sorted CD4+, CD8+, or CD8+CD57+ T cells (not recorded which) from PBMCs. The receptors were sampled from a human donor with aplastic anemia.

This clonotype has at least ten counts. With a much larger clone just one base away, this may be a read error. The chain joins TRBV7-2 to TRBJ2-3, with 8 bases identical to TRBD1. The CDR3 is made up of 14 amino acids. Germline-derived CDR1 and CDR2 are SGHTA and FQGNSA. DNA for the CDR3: TGTGCCAGCAGCTTGGCAGGGGGCGCCGACTATCGCTACTTT. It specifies CASSLAGGADYRYF.

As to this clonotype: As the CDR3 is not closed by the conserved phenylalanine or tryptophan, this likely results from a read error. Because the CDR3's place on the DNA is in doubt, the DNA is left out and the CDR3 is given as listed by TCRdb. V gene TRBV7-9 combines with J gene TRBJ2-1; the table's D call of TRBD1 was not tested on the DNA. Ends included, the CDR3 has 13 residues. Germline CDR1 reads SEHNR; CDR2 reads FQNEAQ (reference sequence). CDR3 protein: CASSAGAGGYTFG.

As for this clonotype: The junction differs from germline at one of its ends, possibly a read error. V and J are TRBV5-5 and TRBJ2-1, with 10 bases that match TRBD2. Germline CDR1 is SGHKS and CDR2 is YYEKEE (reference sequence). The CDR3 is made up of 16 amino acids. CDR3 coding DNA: TGCGCCAGCAGCCTTCAAATTAGCGGGGGGAGCGATGAGCAGTTCTTC. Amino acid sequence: CASSLQISGGSDEQFF.

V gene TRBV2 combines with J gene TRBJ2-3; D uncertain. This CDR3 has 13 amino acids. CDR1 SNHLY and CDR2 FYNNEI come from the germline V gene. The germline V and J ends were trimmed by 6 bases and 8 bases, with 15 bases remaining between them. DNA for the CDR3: TGTGCCAGCAGGGACGGTGGCAGAGGTACGCAGTATTTT. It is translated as CASRDGGRGTQYF.

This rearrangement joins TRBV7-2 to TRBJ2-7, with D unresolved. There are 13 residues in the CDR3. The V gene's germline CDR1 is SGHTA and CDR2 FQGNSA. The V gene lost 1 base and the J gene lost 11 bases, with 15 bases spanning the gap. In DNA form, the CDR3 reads TGTGCCAGCAGCTTAGGGGCGATCTCCGATAAGTACGTC. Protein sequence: CASSLGAISDKYV.

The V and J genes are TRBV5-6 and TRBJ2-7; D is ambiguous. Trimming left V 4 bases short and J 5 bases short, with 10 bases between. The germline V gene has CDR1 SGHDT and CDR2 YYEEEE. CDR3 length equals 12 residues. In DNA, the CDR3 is TGTGCCAGCAGCCACCGGAGAAACGAGCAGTACTTC. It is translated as CASSHRRNEQYF.

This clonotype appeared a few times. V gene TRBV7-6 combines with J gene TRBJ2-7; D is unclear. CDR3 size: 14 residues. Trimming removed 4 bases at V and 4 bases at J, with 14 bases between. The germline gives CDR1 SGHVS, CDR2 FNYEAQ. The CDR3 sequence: CASSSSVGFYEQYF. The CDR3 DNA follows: TGTGCCAGCAGCTCCTCTGTGGGGTTTTACGAGCAGTACTTC.

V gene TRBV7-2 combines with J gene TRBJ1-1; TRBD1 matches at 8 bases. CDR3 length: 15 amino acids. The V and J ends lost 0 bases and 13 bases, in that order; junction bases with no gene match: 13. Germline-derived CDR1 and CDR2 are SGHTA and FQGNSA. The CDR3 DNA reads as TGTGCCAGCAGCTTAGCGCTGACAGGGGATACGCAAGATTTCTTT. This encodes CASSLALTGDTQDFF.

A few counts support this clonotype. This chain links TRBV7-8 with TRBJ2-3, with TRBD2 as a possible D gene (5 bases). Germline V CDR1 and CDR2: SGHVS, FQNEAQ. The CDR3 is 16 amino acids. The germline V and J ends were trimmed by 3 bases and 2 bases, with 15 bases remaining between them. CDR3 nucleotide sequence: TGTGCCAGCAGCTTTAACGCGGGCCCAAACACAGATACGCAGTATTTT. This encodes CASSFNAGPNTDTQYF.

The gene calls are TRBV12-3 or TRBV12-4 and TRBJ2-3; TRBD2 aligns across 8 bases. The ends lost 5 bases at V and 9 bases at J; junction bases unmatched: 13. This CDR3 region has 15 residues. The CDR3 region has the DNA TGTGCCAGCAGTGCGGGGGGACATGGCAACACCACGCAGTATTTT. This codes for CASSAGGHGNTTQYF.

CDR3 sequence (DNA): TGTGCCAGCAGTACGACTCCCGTCGTCTTGAACACTGAAGCTTTCTTT. Its translation: CASSTTPVVLNTEAFF. V gene TRBV12-3 or TRBV12-4 combines with J gene TRBJ1-1, with unresolved D. With 5 bases removed from V and 0 bases from J, the gap between germline ends came to 16 bases. CDR3 length: 16 amino acids.

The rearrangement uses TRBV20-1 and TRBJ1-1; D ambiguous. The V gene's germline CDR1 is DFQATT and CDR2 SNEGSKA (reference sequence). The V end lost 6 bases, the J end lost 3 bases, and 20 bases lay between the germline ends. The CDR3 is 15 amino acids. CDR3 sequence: CSASDWGSKDTEAFF. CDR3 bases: TGCAGTGCCAGTGACTGGGGAAGCAAGGACACTGAAGCTTTCTTT.

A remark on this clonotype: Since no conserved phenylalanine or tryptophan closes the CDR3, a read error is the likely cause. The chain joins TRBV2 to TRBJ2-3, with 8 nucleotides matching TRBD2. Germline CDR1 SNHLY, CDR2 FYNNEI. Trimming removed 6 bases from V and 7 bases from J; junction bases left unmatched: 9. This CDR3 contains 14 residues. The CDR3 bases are TGTGCCAGCAGGTCAGCGGGAGAGCCTAATACGCAGTATCTT. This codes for CASRSAGEPNTQYL.

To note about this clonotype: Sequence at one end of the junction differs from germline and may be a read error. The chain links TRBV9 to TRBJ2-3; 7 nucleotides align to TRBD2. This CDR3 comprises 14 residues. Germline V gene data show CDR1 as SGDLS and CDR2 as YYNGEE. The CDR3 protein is CASSGEAGHTGELF. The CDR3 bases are TGTGCCAGCAGTGGTGAAGCGGGGCACACCGGGGAGCTGTTT.